A single sample is the source of the 26 T cell receptor beta chains below, sequenced in a study of T cell responses to AZD1222 COVID-19 vaccine. The table came from immunoSEQ multiplex PCR; TCRdb's copy has only in-frame clones and leaves some out. The sample includes about 160,000 clones, about 90% seen only once; the top ten take about 4.5%. The source material was peripheral blood, sampled on day 0 of MenACWY control vaccination. All receptors derive from an adult in good health.

The chain couples TRBV5-1 to TRBJ1-6, with no clear D. The germline V gene encodes CDR1 SGHRS and CDR2 YFSETQ. Trimming shortened V by 4 bases and J by 7 bases, and 15 bases separated the two germline ends. The CDR3 runs 15 residues. The CDR3 spells CASSVEWRDNSPLHF. CDR3 coding DNA: TGCGCCAGCAGCGTTGAATGGAGAGACAATTCACCCCTCCACTTT.

J is TRBJ2-5 and V is TRBV5-1; 7 bases align to TRBD1. Germline V gives CDR1 SGHRS, CDR2 YFSETQ. The CDR3 length is 14 residues. The J segment lost 2 bases and the V segment lost 4 bases, leaving 5 bases of the junction unmatched. The CDR3 here is CASSPGQVQETQYF. The CDR3 DNA follows: TGCGCCAGCAGCCCAGGACAGGTTCAAGAGACCCAGTACTTC.

J is TRBJ2-7 and V is TRBV9; D is undetermined. The V gene lost 1 base and the J gene lost 5 bases, with 13 bases spanning the gap. CDR1 is SGDLS and CDR2 is YYNGEE in the germline V gene. The CDR3 is made up of 14 amino acids. CDR3 DNA: TGTGCCAGCAGCGTAAGGTGGGAATCCCACGAGCAGTACTTC. Its protein is CASSVRWESHEQYF.

The chain recombines TRBV18 with TRBJ2-1; 8 bases are shared with TRBD2. The CDR3 is 16 residues long. Trimming cost V 0 bases and J 5 bases; bases outside gene matches: 6. Germline V gives CDR1 KGHSH, CDR2 LQKENI. CDR3 in DNA: TGTGCCAGCTCACCACCGGGCGGGAGGAAGAACAATGAGCAGTTCTTC. Amino acids: CASSPPGGRKNNEQFF.

J is TRBJ1-4 and V is TRBV7-3, with D possibly matching TRBD1 (6 bases). The CDR3 is 15 amino acids. Germline V CDR1 and CDR2: SGHTA, FQGTGA. Trimming removed 5 bases from V and 8 bases from J, with 18 bases in between. DNA for the CDR3: TGTGCCAGCAGCGCCCAGGGGACCAATGGAGAAAAACTGTTTTTT. As protein: CASSAQGTNGEKLFF.

V gene TRBV19 combines with J gene TRBJ2-7, with 16 bases fitting TRBD2. The CDR3 is made up of 17 amino acids. Germline V gene sequence: CDR1 LNHDA, CDR2 SQIVND (reference sequence). Unmatched junction bases numbered 5, after V lost 1 base and J lost 5 bases. In DNA form, the CDR3 reads TGTGCCAGTAGTATAGTCGGAGGGACTAGCGGGGGGGACGAGCAGTACTTC. Protein product: CASSIVGGTSGGDEQYF.

The genes are TRBV11-2 and TRBJ2-3; 9 bases are a match to TRBD2. The CDR3 has 16 residues. Germline assignment: CDR1 SGHAT and CDR2 FQNNGV. V was clipped by 1 base and J by 3 bases; unmatched bases: 5. The chain's CDR3 is CASSLAAGGTTDTQYF. DNA of the CDR3: TGTGCCAGCAGCTTAGCAGCGGGAGGTACTACAGATACGCAGTATTTT. The full variable domain, rest sourced from reference TRBV11-2 and TRBJ2-3, is EAGVAQSPRYKIIEKRQSVAFWCNPISGHATLYWYQQILGQGPKLLIQFQNNGVVDDSQLPKDRFSAERLKGVDSTLKIQPAKLEDSAVYLCASSLAAGGTTDTQYFGPGTRLTVL.

V usage is TRBV4-1 and J usage is TRBJ2-5, with 10 bases aligning to TRBD2. CDR3 length: 17 residues. J lost 5 bases, V lost 4 bases, and 13 bases had no gene match. CDR1 and CDR2 from the germline V gene are MGHRA and YSYEKL. Written as DNA, the CDR3 is TGCGCCAGCAGCCTTACGGTAGCGGGAGGCGTGGGGGAGACCCAGTACTTC. The encoded protein is CASSLTVAGGVGETQYF.

This clone was detected once. The chain uses TRBV30 and TRBJ2-7; no reliable D call. The CDR3 is made up of 12 amino acids. Germline V lookup: CDR1 GTSNPN, CDR2 SVGIG (reference sequence). Trimming stripped 1 base from V and 2 bases from J, with 6 bases between. This CDR3 is CAWSGGTYEQYF. The CDR3 DNA follows: TGTGCCTGGAGTGGGGGTACCTACGAGCAGTACTTC.

The chain links TRBV5-1 to TRBJ2-7; D remains ambiguous. The germline V and J ends were trimmed by 0 bases and 3 bases, with 19 bases remaining between them. Germline V lookup: CDR1 SGHRS, CDR2 YFSETQ. This CDR3 spans 17 amino acids. Written as DNA, the CDR3 is TGCGCCAGCAGCTTGGGCCTATCTGAAAATTCCCACTACGAGCAGTACTTC. Protein sequence: CASSLGLSENSHYEQYF.

This CDR3 reads CASSQDLRGGGNSPLHF. Written as DNA, the CDR3 is TGCGCCAGCAGCCAAGATCTGAGGGGAGGAGGGAATTCACCCCTCCACTTT. This chain links TRBV4-3 with TRBJ1-6, with D perhaps TRBD1 (5 bases). V was pared by 0 bases and J by 7 bases, with 16 bases between. Germline CDR1 LGHNA, CDR2 YSLEER. CDR3 length: 17 residues.

The chain joins TRBV6-2 or TRBV6-3 to TRBJ2-3, with D possibly TRBD2 on 6 matching bases. Germline V lookup: CDR1 MNHEY, CDR2 SVGEGT. With 4 bases removed from V and 8 bases from J, the gap between germline ends came to 19 bases. This CDR3 comprises 15 residues. DNA of the CDR3: TGTGCCAGCAGTTTCTCCGGGACTGCCCCCGGTACGCAGTATTTT. Residues: CASSFSGTAPGTQYF.

This chain connects TRBV5-1 to TRBJ2-7; the D gene is possibly TRBD1 (5 bases). The CDR3 has 15 amino acids. Germline V gene sequence: CDR1 SGHRS, CDR2 YFSETQ. Trimming took off 0 bases at V and 4 bases at J, with 14 bases between the two ends. The CDR3 DNA follows: TGCGCCAGCAGCTTGGCAACAGGACGAATTTACGAGCAGTACTTC. Translated: CASSLATGRIYEQYF.

The chain joins TRBV10-2 to TRBJ2-3; D is undetermined. Deletions cut 4 bases from V and 8 bases from J, with 13 bases between. Germline CDR1 and CDR2: WSHSY and SAAADI. This CDR3 is built from 13 residues. The DNA for the CDR3 is TGCGCCAGCAGTGGGGCCGGCTCCCGTACGCAGTATTTT. Amino acids: CASSGAGSRTQYF.

V and J are TRBV11-2 and TRBJ1-4, with no clear D. Germline V lookup: CDR1 SGHAT, CDR2 FQNNGV. The CDR3 loop spans 13 amino acids. The ends were cut back, 0 bases at V and 4 bases at J, with 3 bases in the middle. This CDR3 is CASSLDLNEKLFF. CDR3 bases: TGTGCCAGCAGCTTAGACCTTAATGAAAAACTGTTTTTT. Based on the CDR3 plus reference TRBV11-2 and TRBJ1-4, the full variable domain is EAGVAQSPRYKIIEKRQSVAFWCNPISGHATLYWYQQILGQGPKLLIQFQNNGVVDDSQLPKDRFSAERLKGVDSTLKIQPAKLEDSAVYLCASSLDLNEKLFFGSGTQLSVL.

The rearrangement links TRBV28 to TRBJ1-4; weak D call: TRBD1 (5 bases). The V end was cut by 5 bases, the J end by 10 bases, with 23 bases between. Germline V gene data show CDR1 as MDHEN and CDR2 as SYDVKM. CDR3 length equals 16 residues. CDR3 sequence: CASSPPTGPRSRKLFF. In DNA, the CDR3 is TGTGCCAGCAGTCCGCCGACGGGGCCCCGTTCAAGAAAACTGTTTTTT.

The sample holds one count of this clone. The chain links TRBV2 to TRBJ1-1, with D possibly being TRBD1 (5 bases). Germline CDR1 is SNHLY and CDR2 is FYNNEI. The CDR3 runs 14 residues. Trimming cost V 3 bases and J 7 bases, with 15 bases left between them. In nucleotides, the CDR3 is TGTGCCAGCAGTGAGTCCCCAGGGCAGAGTGAAGCTTTCTTT. Its protein is CASSESPGQSEAFF.

V is TRBV9 and J is TRBJ1-2; D perhaps matches TRBD1 (6 bases). Germline V gene lookup returns CDR1 SGDLS and CDR2 YYNGEE. The germline V and J ends were trimmed by 4 bases and 3 bases, with 16 bases remaining between them. This CDR3 comprises 15 residues. CDR3 loop: CASSFRDKLDYGYTF. Written as DNA, the CDR3 is TGTGCCAGCAGCTTCCGGGACAAATTGGACTATGGCTACACCTTC.

The rearrangement links TRBV10-2 to TRBJ1-2; TRBD1 agrees at 7 bases. This CDR3 spans 13 amino acids. Germline values: CDR1 WSHSY, CDR2 SAAADI. Trimming removed 7 bases from V and 7 bases from J; junction bases left unmatched: 9. This chain's CDR3 is CASISDRDAGYTF. The CDR3 DNA reads as TGCGCCAGCATTTCCGACAGGGACGCTGGCTACACCTTC.

The V and J genes are TRBV19 and TRBJ2-2; a possible D gene is TRBD1 (5 bases). Trimming cost V 9 bases and J 1 base, with 6 bases left between them. CDR1 is LNHDA and CDR2 is SQIVND in the germline V gene (reference sequence). The CDR3 runs 12 residues. The CDR3 protein is CASGQNTGELFF. The CDR3 nucleotides read TGTGCCAGCGGACAGAACACCGGGGAGCTGTTTTTT.

In its sample, this clone was seen once. The chain couples TRBV5-6 to TRBJ2-7; D assignment may be TRBD1 or TRBD2 (6 bases each). V was clipped by 0 bases and J by 6 bases, with 10 bases between them. The V gene's germline CDR1 is SGHDT and CDR2 YYEEEE. CDR3 length: 13 amino acids. The CDR3 DNA follows: TGTGCCAGCAGCTTGGGCCCGGGGGCCGAGCAGTACTTC. Encoded protein: CASSLGPGAEQYF.

The chain joins TRBV3-1 (or the pseudogene TRBV3-2) to TRBJ2-1, with 15 bases matching TRBD2. There are 19 residues in the CDR3. J gave up 4 bases and V 1 base, and 8 bases lay outside the gene matches. CDR1 and CDR2 from the germline V gene are LGHDT and YNNKEL (reference sequence). The CDR3 region has the DNA TGTGCCAGCAGCCAAGGGACTAGCGGGAGGGGCCTTGGGTACAATGAGCAGTTCTTC. The encoded protein is CASSQGTSGRGLGYNEQFF.

This clone was recorded only once. CDR3 bases: TGTGCCAGCAGCTTAGATGGGAGGGAAAGGGAGACCCAGTACTTC. As protein: CASSLDGRERETQYF. This chain links TRBV11-2 with TRBJ2-5, with 7 positions matching TRBD2. The length of the CDR3 is 15 residues. CDR1 is SGHAT and CDR2 is FQNNGV in the germline V gene. Germline trimming cut 0 bases from V and 5 bases from J; bases unmatched to any gene: 6.

The V and J genes are TRBV20-1 and TRBJ2-1; 12 bases line up with TRBD2. Trimming took 3 bases from V and 6 from J; bases not matched to a gene: 6. Germline CDR1 and CDR2: DFQATT and SNEGSKA (reference sequence). CDR3 length equals 15 residues. CDR3 region: CSASTRLAGVNEQFF. The DNA of the CDR3 is TGCAGTGCTAGTACTCGACTAGCGGGAGTCAATGAGCAGTTCTTC.

This chain links TRBV27 with TRBJ1-1, with 8 bases aligning to TRBD1. In germline, CDR1 is MNHEY, CDR2 SMNVEV (reference sequence). This CDR3 has 13 residues. V was clipped by 8 bases and J by 7 bases; unmatched bases: 9. The CDR3 loop is CASQRRQGREAFF. The CDR3 region has the DNA TGTGCCAGCCAGAGAAGACAGGGGCGTGAAGCTTTCTTT.

The genes are TRBV7-2 and TRBJ1-1; TRBD1 matches 7 bases. This CDR3 spans 17 amino acids. V dropped 1 base and J dropped 5; count of bases not matched to a gene: 13. CDR1 SGHTA and CDR2 FQGNSA come from the germline V gene. The CDR3: CASSLVGGGGSATEAFF. The CDR3 coding sequence is TGTGCCAGCAGCTTAGTAGGTGGAGGGGGCTCGGCGACTGAAGCTTTCTTT.